This TCR beta chain was identified during a study of shared clonotypes between healthy human individuals. General study points: Depth of sequencing was expected to influence donor clonotype sharing. A handful of donors held approximately 4.5% of naive CD4 clonotypes in common. The authors sampled blood alone, and tissue repertoires likely differ.

A remark on this clone: Its target is not known.

The CDR3 covers 11 residues. The V gene lost 2 bases and the J gene lost 5 bases, with 5 bases spanning the gap. CDR1 is GTSNPN, CDR2 SVGIG, per germline (reference sequence). Method: immunoSEQ multiplex PCR; TCRdb's copy keeps in-frame clones and lacks some. The table shows approximately 1.5 million clones, with 95% to 99% occurring only once. The receptor comes from a man aged 25-45 years in good health. Sequences were obtained from naive CD4+ T cells sorted from blood. Subset meaning: CD45RA+ positively selected. V gene TRBV30 combines with J gene TRBJ2-3; D is unresolved. The CDR3 spells CAWSSIDTQYF. The DNA for the CDR3 is TGTGCCTGGAGTTCTATAGATACGCAGTATTTT.